Listed here are 26 T cell receptor beta chains from one sample, sequenced in a study of cytomegalovirus exposure and HLA in healthy donors. PCR amplification relied on 60 Vbeta primers (plus 13 Jbeta primers). Repertoires were generated with immunoSEQ multiplex PCR, while TCRdb's copy carries only in-frame clones and drops some. Its table lists 150,000 to 200,000 clones. Sequenced sample: PBMCs. The receptors stem from a woman aged 55-75 years in good health and CMV-seronegative.

V usage is TRBV27 and J usage is TRBJ1-5; 7 positions agree with TRBD1. With 6 bases clipped from V and 7 bases from J, the junction kept 12 bases outside the gene matches. The V gene's germline CDR1 is MNHEY and CDR2 SMNVEV (reference sequence). The CDR3 sequence is 15 residues long. This CDR3 reads CASSPQGYGRQPQHF. CDR3 coding DNA: TGTGCCAGCAGCCCACAGGGGTACGGGAGACAGCCCCAGCATTTT.

The chain recombines TRBV27 with TRBJ2-3; D uncertain. Germline V gene data show CDR1 as MNHEY and CDR2 as SMNVEV (reference sequence). With 3 bases removed from V and 3 bases from J, the gap between germline ends came to 7 bases. The CDR3 consists of 13 residues. The DNA of the CDR3 is TGTGCCAGCAGTTTTCGAGAGACAGATACGCAGTATTTT. Encoded protein: CASSFRETDTQYF.

The chain carries TRBV5-1 and TRBJ2-5; D not certain. This CDR3 is 13 amino acids long. The germline CDR1 and CDR2 sequences are SGHRS and YFSETQ. Trimming shortened V by 0 bases and J by 1 base, and 4 bases separated the two germline ends. In nucleotides, the CDR3 is TGCGCCAGCAGCTTGGTCAGCCAAGAGACCCAGTACTTC. Amino acids: CASSLVSQETQYF.

The chain links TRBV5-1 to TRBJ1-6, with D uncertain. V gave up 0 bases and J gave up 0 bases, with 4 bases separating them. CDR1 SGHRS and CDR2 YFSETQ come from the germline V gene. This CDR3 is built from 15 residues. The CDR3 loop is CASSLGSSYNSPLHF. The CDR3 coding sequence is TGCGCCAGCAGCTTGGGGAGCTCCTATAATTCACCCCTCCACTTT.

This sequence joins TRBV7-6 and TRBJ2-1; D may be TRBD2 (7 bases). V shed 5 bases and J shed 8 bases, with 19 bases lying between them. The CDR3 is 15 residues long. Per germline, CDR1 SGHVS and CDR2 FNYEAQ. The CDR3 nucleotides are TGTGCCAGCAGCACCCCGGGGGGCCTCCCCGATGAGCAGTTCTTC. Translated, it gives CASSTPGGLPDEQFF.

The chain links TRBV7-7 to TRBJ2-1; perhaps TRBD2 as D (6 bases). The germline V and J ends were trimmed by 0 bases and 1 base, with 10 bases remaining between them. The length of the CDR3 is 16 residues. From germline, CDR1 is SSHAT and CDR2 FNYEAQ (reference sequence). The CDR3 loop reads CASSLAGTRSYNEQFF. CDR3 DNA: TGTGCCAGCAGCTTAGCGGGGACTCGATCCTACAATGAGCAGTTCTTC.

V usage is TRBV5-1 and J usage is TRBJ1-1, with TRBD1 matching over 8 bases. CDR1 and CDR2 from the germline V gene are SGHRS and YFSETQ. Trimming took 2 bases from V and 4 from J; bases not matched to a gene: 1. This CDR3 region has 13 residues. CDR3 residues: CASSFGQGTEAFF. CDR3 in DNA: TGCGCCAGCAGCTTCGGACAGGGCACTGAAGCTTTCTTT.

The chain joins TRBV12-5 to TRBJ2-2; 9 bases agree with TRBD1. Germline V CDR1 and CDR2: LGHNT, FRNRAP. The CDR3 length is 17 residues. Trimming removed 1 base from V and 4 bases from J; junction bases left unmatched: 7. The chain's CDR3 is CASGLGQKDRGTGELFF. CDR3 nucleotides: TGTGCTAGTGGTTTGGGTCAAAAGGACAGGGGCACCGGGGAGCTGTTTTTT.

J is TRBJ2-7 and V is TRBV7-2; no clear D gene. The CDR3 extends over 13 amino acids. Trimming removed 2 bases at V and 2 bases at J, with 7 bases between. The germline CDR1 and CDR2 sequences are SGHTA and FQGNSA. The CDR3 here is CASSLKTPYEQYF. CDR3 in DNA: TGTGCCAGCAGCTTAAAAACTCCCTACGAGCAGTACTTC. Full variable domain (rest looked up from reference TRBV7-2 and TRBJ2-7): GAGVSQSPSNKVTEKGKDVELRCDPISGHTALYWYRQSLGQGLEFLIYFQGNSAPDKSGLPSDRFSAERTGGSVSTLTIQRTQQEDSAVYLCASSLKTPYEQYFGPGTRLTVT.

The chain joins TRBV5-4 to TRBJ2-7; D perhaps matches TRBD1 (6 bases). V was trimmed by 5 bases and J by 3 bases, leaving 12 bases between them. CDR3 length equals 13 residues. Germline V CDR1 and CDR2: SGHNT, YYREEE (reference sequence). The CDR3 region is CASRRTGLYEQYF. The CDR3 region has the DNA TGTGCCAGCAGGCGAACAGGGCTCTACGAGCAGTACTTC. Looking up the rest from reference TRBV5-4 and TRBJ2-7 gives the full variable domain: ETGVTQSPTHLIKTRGQQVTLRCSSQSGHNTVSWYQQALGQGPQFIFQYYREEENGRGNFPPRFSGLQFPNYSSELNVNALELDDSALYLCASRRTGLYEQYFGPGTRLTVT.

The V call is TRBV6-5, the J call TRBJ1-4; D unresolved. The CDR3 runs 14 residues. CDR1 is MNHEY, CDR2 SVGAGI, per germline. The V gene lost 6 bases and the J gene lost 5 bases, with 13 bases spanning the gap. CDR3 protein: CASSDRGGNEKLFF. CDR3 nucleotides: TGTGCCAGCAGCGACCGAGGAGGGAATGAAAAACTGTTTTTT.

The chain combines TRBV5-1 with TRBJ2-7; tentatively, D is TRBD2 (6 bases). Germline V gene data show CDR1 as SGHRS and CDR2 as YFSETQ. Trimming cost V 5 bases and J 0 bases, with 12 bases left between them. This CDR3 contains 14 residues. CDR3 region: CASSRGTASYEQYF. CDR3 nucleotide sequence: TGCGCCAGCAGTCGCGGGACTGCCTCCTACGAGCAGTACTTC.

The chain uses TRBV9 and TRBJ1-1; 12 bases are shared with TRBD1. With 4 bases clipped from V and 11 bases from J, the junction kept 9 bases outside the gene matches. Germline lookup yields CDR1 SGDLS and CDR2 YYNGEE. This CDR3 is 14 amino acids long. Here the CDR3 reads CASSSGTGGQRAFF. The CDR3 DNA reads as TGTGCCAGCAGCTCCGGGACAGGGGGCCAACGGGCTTTCTTT. Full variable domain (missing parts from reference TRBV9 and TRBJ1-1): DSGVTQTPKHLITATGQRVTLRCSPRSGDLSVYWYQQSLDQGLQFLIQYYNGEERAKGNILERFSAQQFPDLHSELNLSSLELGDSALYFCASSSGTGGQRAFFGQGTRLTVV.

This sequence joins TRBV7-3 and TRBJ2-5; 10 nucleotides align to TRBD1. V shed 5 bases, J shed 4 bases, and the junction held 7 bases outside the gene matches. Germline CDR1 is SGHTA and CDR2 is FQGTGA. This CDR3 spans 15 amino acids. The CDR3: CASSPFGDRGETQYF. The DNA of the CDR3 is TGTGCCAGCAGCCCTTTCGGGGACAGGGGAGAGACCCAGTACTTC.

The J gene is TRBJ2-3, the V gene TRBV7-2; 8 nucleotides line up with TRBD2. Germline CDR1 is SGHTA and CDR2 is FQGNSA. This CDR3 contains 17 residues. The trim removed 2 bases at V and 0 bases at J, leaving 7 bases unmatched. As DNA, the CDR3 is TGTGCCAGCAGCTTATGGGCTAGCGGGTCTAGCACAGATACGCAGTATTTT. Its translation: CASSLWASGSSTDTQYF. The variable domain in full, completed from reference TRBV7-2 and TRBJ2-3, reads GAGVSQSPSNKVTEKGKDVELRCDPISGHTALYWYRQSLGQGLEFLIYFQGNSAPDKSGLPSDRFSAERTGGSVSTLTIQRTQQEDSAVYLCASSLWASGSSTDTQYFGPGTRLTVL.

On this clone: A junction boundary mismatches the germline segment, possibly from a read error. CDR3 sequence (DNA): TGTGCCATCAGTGGAGGGAGTTTGGATGAAAAACTGCTTTTT. Protein product: CAISGGSLDEKLLF. The gene calls are TRBV10-3 and TRBJ1-4, with D unresolved. The CDR3 contains 14 residues. Germline CDR1 ENHRY, CDR2 SYGVKD.

CDR3 nucleotides: TGTGCCAGCAGTTCCTATCCGGGGTACGAGCAGTACTTC. This sequence encodes CASSSYPGYEQYF. V and J are TRBV6-5 and TRBJ2-7; D may be TRBD2 (5 bases). Trimming removed 4 bases from V and 4 bases from J, with 11 bases in between. Germline CDR1 is MNHEY and CDR2 is SVGAGI. This CDR3 has 13 amino acids.

V gene TRBV7-2 combines with J gene TRBJ1-1; weak D call: TRBD1 (5 bases). Germline V lookup: CDR1 SGHTA, CDR2 FQGNSA. CDR3 length: 15 residues. Trimming left V 0 bases short and J 4 bases short, with 12 bases between. The CDR3 nucleotides read TGTGCCAGCAGCTTAGCCAGTTGGGGGGGCACTGAAGCTTTCTTT. Its translation: CASSLASWGGTEAFF.

The chain recombines TRBV6-5 with TRBJ1-3, with D perhaps TRBD1 (6 bases). CDR3 size: 15 residues. Germline assignment: CDR1 MNHEY and CDR2 SVGAGI. The germline V and J ends were trimmed by 6 bases and 7 bases, with 19 bases remaining between them. The CDR3 sequence is CASRPDRLTANTIYF. The CDR3 DNA reads as TGTGCCAGCAGACCCGACAGGCTAACCGCCAACACCATATATTTT.

This chain uses TRBV7-9 with TRBJ2-2; tentative D call: TRBD2 (5 bases). CDR1 and CDR2 from the germline V gene are SEHNR and FQNEAQ (reference sequence). This CDR3 spans 15 amino acids. Trimming removed 0 bases at V and 6 bases at J, with 11 bases between. The CDR3 DNA follows: TGTGCCAGCAGCTTAGCGGCTAGCCGTGCCGGGGAGCTGTTTTTT. Protein: CASSLAASRAGELFF.

The chain is built from TRBV5-1 and TRBJ2-7; D might be TRBD1 (5 bases). Trimming cost V 0 bases and J 3 bases, with 10 bases left between them. CDR1 and CDR2 (germline): SGHRS, YFSETQ. The CDR3 contains 14 residues. CDR3 amino acids: CASSLGTGLYEQYF. CDR3 coding DNA: TGCGCCAGCAGCTTGGGTACAGGCCTCTACGAGCAGTACTTC.

The CDR3 spells CATHGGDLRYF. CDR3 sequence (DNA): TGTGCCACCCACGGCGGGGACCTACGGTACTTC. The chain has TRBV10-3 and TRBJ2-7; D is possibly TRBD2 (6 bases). Germline lookup yields CDR1 ENHRY and CDR2 SYGVKD. V gave up 10 bases and J gave up 12 bases, with 19 bases separating them. The CDR3 covers 11 residues.

The chain combines TRBV6-5 with TRBJ1-5, with 12 bases that match TRBD1. Trimming cost V 6 bases and J 5 bases; bases outside gene matches: 5. Looked up from germline, CDR1 is MNHEY and CDR2 is SVGAGI. The CDR3 spans 15 residues. CDR3 nucleotide sequence: TGTGCCAGCAGCCAGGGACAGGGGGCATATCAGCCCCAGCATTTT. Encoded protein: CASSQGQGAYQPQHF.

The chain carries TRBV6-6 and TRBJ1-5; D gene ambiguous. The CDR3 loop spans 14 amino acids. V gave up 2 bases and J gave up 0 bases, with 5 bases separating them. Germline V gives CDR1 MNHNY, CDR2 SVGAGI (reference sequence). The CDR3 reads CASSYGGSNQPQHF. DNA for the CDR3: TGTGCCAGCAGTTACGGCGGTAGCAATCAGCCCCAGCATTTT.

V is TRBV15 and J is TRBJ1-5; TRBD1 matches at 8 bases. J was trimmed by 4 bases and V by 2 bases; bases with no gene match: 4. This CDR3 has 15 residues. Germline lookup yields CDR1 LNHNV and CDR2 YYDKDF (reference sequence). CDR3: CATSRSDRANQPQHF. CDR3 nucleotide sequence: TGTGCCACCAGCAGATCGGACAGGGCAAATCAGCCCCAGCATTTT.

V gene TRBV10-2 combines with J gene TRBJ1-5; no firm D call. The germline gives CDR1 WSHSY, CDR2 SAAADI. CDR3 length equals 13 residues. V was trimmed by 2 bases and J by 4 bases, leaving 6 bases between them. The CDR3 nucleotides are TGCGCCAGCAGTGAGGAAGAGAATCAGCCCCAGCATTTT. This codes for CASSEEENQPQHF.